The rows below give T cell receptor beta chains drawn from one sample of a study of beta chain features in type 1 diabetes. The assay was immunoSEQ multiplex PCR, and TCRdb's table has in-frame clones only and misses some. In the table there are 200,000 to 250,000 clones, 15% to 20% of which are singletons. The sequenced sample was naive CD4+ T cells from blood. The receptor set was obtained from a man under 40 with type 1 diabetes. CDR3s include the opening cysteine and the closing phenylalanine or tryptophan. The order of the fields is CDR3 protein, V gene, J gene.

CDR3 protein: CSVEDAIYEQYF; V gene: TRBV29-1; J gene: TRBJ2-7
CDR3 protein: CASSHDRVGDEQYF; V gene: TRBV7-9; J gene: TRBJ2-7
CDR3 protein: CASSSRDRGPYTQYF; V gene: TRBV7-2; J gene: TRBJ2-3
CDR3 protein: CASSLADMRTEAFF; V gene: TRBV7-9; J gene: TRBJ1-1
CDR3 protein: CASSQEQGMNEQYF; V gene: TRBV4-2; J gene: TRBJ2-7
CDR3 protein: CASSLGGSGSTDTQYF; V gene: TRBV7-2; J gene: TRBJ2-3
CDR3 protein: CASSSRSTGGQSYEQYF; V gene: TRBV5-1; J gene: TRBJ2-7
CDR3 protein: CASSDLQGYTGELFF; V gene: TRBV5-4; J gene: TRBJ2-2
CDR3 protein: CASSGRGARNEQFF; V gene: TRBV25-1; J gene: TRBJ2-1
CDR3 protein: CASSQSETQYF; V gene: TRBV7-2; J gene: TRBJ2-5
CDR3 protein: CASSPVVGQDTQYF; V gene: TRBV7-2; J gene: TRBJ2-3
CDR3 protein: CASSQALAVPYEQYF; V gene: TRBV4-3; J gene: TRBJ2-7
CDR3 protein: CASTGSSYNEQFF; V gene: TRBV6-1; J gene: TRBJ2-1
CDR3 protein: CSVERQGANQPQHF; V gene: TRBV29-1; J gene: TRBJ1-5